This entry concerns a single T cell receptor beta chain. No antigen is known for it. These data are taken from a study of memory CD4+ T cells and cytomegalovirus serostatus. On the study more broadly: Healthy Belgian adult donors included several CMV-positive and some 25 CMV-negative people. Findings of the study overall: Of 150 to 200 reported CMV TCRbeta sequences, roughly 70 were found in memory CD4+ repertoires. CMV serostatus prediction reached median AUC 0.95, or 0.91 with US-trained model.

The sort gate was single viable CD3+CD4+CD8-CD45RO+ cells for memory CD4+ T cells. Sequenced by immunoSEQ multiplex PCR; TCRdb stores in-frame clones only, minus some. This sample carries 35,000 to 45,000 clones, around 78% of them seen once, and the ten largest clones take approximately 0.78%. What was sequenced was memory CD4+ T cells from blood. The receptor was isolated from an adult in good health and CMV-seronegative.

The CDR3 bases are TGTGCCAGCAGCGTAGGGGCCGGCGGTTCAAATGAAAAACTGTTTTTT. Its translation: CASSVGAGGSNEKLFF. This sequence joins TRBV9 and TRBJ1-4; no clear D. The CDR3 is made up of 16 amino acids. Trimming pared 0 bases from V and 5 bases from J, leaving 14 bases between. Germline V gives CDR1 SGDLS, CDR2 YYNGEE.